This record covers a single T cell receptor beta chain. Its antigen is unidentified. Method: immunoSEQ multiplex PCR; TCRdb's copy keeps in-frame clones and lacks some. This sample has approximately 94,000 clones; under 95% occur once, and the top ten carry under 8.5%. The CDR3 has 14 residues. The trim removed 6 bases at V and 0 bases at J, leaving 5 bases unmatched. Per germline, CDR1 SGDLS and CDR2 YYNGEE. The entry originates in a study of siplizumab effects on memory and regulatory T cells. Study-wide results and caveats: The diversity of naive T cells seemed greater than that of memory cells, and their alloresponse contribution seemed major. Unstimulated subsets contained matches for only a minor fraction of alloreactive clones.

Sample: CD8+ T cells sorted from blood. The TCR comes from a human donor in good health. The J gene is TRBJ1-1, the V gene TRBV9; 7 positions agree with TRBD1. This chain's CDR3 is CASTTGDVNTEAFF. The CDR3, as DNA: TGTGCCAGCACTACAGGGGACGTGAACACTGAAGCTTTCTTT.